The 5 T cell receptor beta chains presented below share a single source sample, sequenced in a study of shared clonotypes between healthy human individuals (dated by TCRdb to the early 2020s). Preparation of the library involved the immunoSEQ multiplex PCR assay. Entries here come from immuneACCESS through TCRdb and include only in-frame sequences with V and J called. Some clones fail to appear in such tables; in the studies checked, an unresolved V gene covers under half of the shortfall, and the cause of the remainder is unknown. Present in this sample are roughly 2 million clones, about 94% of which were seen just once. More than 0.1% of the sample comes from the top ten. Sequences were obtained from naive CD4+ T cells sorted from blood. The sample's cell subset or site label, in plain terms: CD45RA+ positively selected. The receptors were gathered from a man aged 18 to 29 in good health.

Comments on this clone: At the DNA level, this CDR3 is encoded by other sequences in the same sample as well. The chain carries TRBV7-2 and TRBJ2-5, with TRBD1 matching over 11 bases. With V trimmed by 4 bases and J by 4 bases, 2 bases remained unmatched. The CDR3 has 14 amino acids. Germline CDR1 SGHTA, CDR2 FQGNSA. The DNA for the CDR3 is TGTGCCAGCAGCTCAGGGACAGGGGGAGAGACCCAGTACTTC. It yields the protein CASSSGTGGETQYF.

The genes are TRBV7-3 and TRBJ2-2, with 9 bases lining up with TRBD1. The CDR3 contains 14 residues. V gave up 5 bases and J gave up 5 bases; unmatched junction bases: 3. Germline-derived CDR1 and CDR2 are SGHTA and FQGTGA. CDR3: CASSRTGETGELFF. The CDR3 nucleotides read TGTGCCAGCAGCCGGACAGGGGAAACCGGGGAGCTGTTTTTT. The full variable domain, completed using reference TRBV7-3 and TRBJ2-2, is GAGVSQTPSNKVTEKGKYVELRCDPISGHTALYWYRQSLGQGPEFLIYFQGTGAADDSGLPNDRFFAVRPEGSVSTLKIQRTERGDSAVYLCASSRTGETGELFFGEGSRLTVL.

This clone was found once. As DNA, the CDR3 is TGTGCCTGGAGTATGACAGGGAATGGTTCACCCCTCCACTTT. Its protein product is CAWSMTGNGSPLHF. The chain joins TRBV30 to TRBJ1-6, with 7 bases fitting TRBD1. Looked up from germline, CDR1 is GTSNPN and CDR2 is SVGIG (reference sequence). The V and J ends lost 2 bases and 9 bases, in that order; junction bases with no gene match: 7. CDR3 length: 14 amino acids.

Comments on this clone: One end of the junction is discordant with germline, which a read error may explain. The chain joins TRBV6-5 to TRBJ1-6; possible D gene TRBD1, 6 bases. Per the germline V gene, CDR1 is MNHEY and CDR2 is SVGAGI. The CDR3 length is 16 residues. The CDR3 loop is CANSYAKQGPNSPLHF. The CDR3 DNA follows: TGTGCCAACAGTTACGCGAAACAGGGCCCCAATTCACCCCTCCACTTT.

In its sample, this clone was seen a few times. The gene calls are TRBV19 and TRBJ1-6, with unresolved D. The CDR3 spans 14 residues. Germline values: CDR1 LNHDA, CDR2 SQIVND (reference sequence). The germline V and J ends were trimmed by 8 bases and 0 bases, with 8 bases remaining between them. The CDR3: CASAEGSYNSPLHF. The DNA for the CDR3 is TGTGCCAGTGCCGAGGGCTCCTATAATTCACCCCTCCACTTT.